These T cell receptor beta chains were read from a single sample in a study of blood T cell repertoires in COVID-19. The assay was immunoSEQ multiplex PCR, and TCRdb's table has in-frame clones only and misses some. The sample contains more than 60,000 clones, 82% of which appear only once. The sequencing input was peripheral blood. The receptors were sampled from a woman older than 75 with acute or convalescent COVID-19. Each CDR3 is given with its conserved first and last residue. D genes are given only for firm matches. Not every row has a clone size; where given, it reads once, few, many or a size class.

CDR3 length	D gene	clone size	V gene	J gene	CDR3 protein	CDR3 DNA
16	TRBD1	-	TRBV15	TRBJ1-6	CATSRLGGGAYSPLHF	TGTGCCACCAGCAGACTCGGAGGGGGCGCGTATTCACCCCTCCACTTT
18	-	-	TRBV11-2	TRBJ2-7	CASSPLPHFGLDTYEQYF	TGTGCCAGCAGCCCCCTGCCCCACTTTGGACTTGACACCTACGAGCAGTACTTC
15	TRBD1	-	TRBV27	TRBJ1-6	CASSRQGVNNSPLHF	TGTGCCAGCAGCAGACAGGGTGTTAATAATTCACCCCTCCACTTT
15	-	few	TRBV5-4	TRBJ2-3	CASSLVGQGGNTQYF	TGTGCCAGCAGCTTGGTGGGCCAGGGTGGGAATACGCAGTATTTT
14	TRBD1	-	TRBV9	TRBJ2-7	CASSTGTGTYEQYF	TGTGCCAGCAGCACCGGGACAGGAACCTACGAGCAGTACTTC
12	TRBD1	-	TRBV6-6	TRBJ2-7	CASSRDSTEQYF	TGTGCCAGCAGCCGGGACAGCACAGAGCAGTACTTC
15	-	-	TRBV5-1	TRBJ1-6	CASSPEGGANPPLHF	TGCGCCAGCAGCCCTGAGGGGGGGGCGAATCCACCCCTCCACTTT
13	-	-	TRBV10-3	TRBJ1-2	CATGTQEAYGYTF	TGTGCCACCGGGACACAGGAGGCCTATGGCTACACCTTC
18	-	-	TRBV7-8	TRBJ1-5	CASSLALIPQGSDQPQHF	TGTGCCAGCAGCTTAGCGCTTATCCCTCAGGGGAGCGATCAGCCCCAGCATTTT
14	-	-	TRBV19	TRBJ1-1	CASLTGEEPTEAFF	TGTGCCAGTCTTACAGGAGAGGAGCCCACTGAAGCTTTCTTT
13	TRBD1	-	TRBV6-6	TRBJ1-2	CASSTDRGNGYTF	TGTGCCAGCAGTACGGACAGGGGCAATGGCTACACCTTC
17	TRBD1	-	TRBV4-1	TRBJ2-5	CASSHPRTGLGQETQYF	TGCGCCAGCAGCCACCCACGGACAGGATTGGGCCAAGAGACCCAGTACTTC
13	-	-	TRBV7-9	TRBJ1-6	CASSSGGRSPLHF	TGTGCCAGCAGCTCGGGGGGACGGTCACCCCTCCACTTT
14	-	-	TRBV3-1/TRBV3-2	TRBJ1-4	CASSLRGSNEKLFF	TGTGCCAGCAGCCTAAGGGGCTCTAATGAAAAACTGTTTTTT
14	-	-	TRBV6-5	TRBJ1-1	CASSYSGGPREAFF	TGTGCCAGCAGTTACTCCGGGGGTCCCCGTGAAGCTTTCTTT
14	TRBD1	-	TRBV6-6	TRBJ1-1	CASRPTGGGTEAFF	TGTGCCAGCAGGCCTACAGGGGGCGGCACTGAAGCTTTCTTT
13	-	once	TRBV5-1	TRBJ2-7	CASSLAPTYEQYF	TGCGCCAGCAGCTTGGCCCCAACCTACGAGCAGTACTTC
13	-	-	TRBV5-8	TRBJ2-5	CASSLEVVRGYNF	TGTGCCAGCAGCTTGGAAGTGGTTAGGGGATATAACTTC
13	-	-	TRBV5-4	TRBJ1-1	CASRSHRVPEAFF	TGTGCCAGCAGATCTCACAGGGTCCCTGAAGCTTTCTTT
17	TRBD2	-	TRBV9	TRBJ2-1	CASSVKREGHSYNEQFF	TGTGCCAGCAGCGTAAAACGGGAGGGCCACTCCTACAATGAGCAGTTCTTC
23	TRBD2	once	TRBV14	TRBJ2-1	CASSQDPTRTSGKPGGFFNEQFF	TGTGCCAGCAGCCAAGATCCTACCAGGACTAGCGGGAAGCCGGGCGGGTTTTTCAATGAGCAGTTCTTC
12	-	-	TRBV27	TRBJ2-3	CASSPRGNTQYF	TGTGCCAGCAGTCCGCGGGGAAATACGCAGTATTTT
11	-	-	TRBV30	TRBJ2-3	CAWTIADTQYF	TGTGCCTGGACCATAGCGGATACGCAGTATTTT
15	TRBD1	-	TRBV6-2/TRBV6-3	TRBJ2-1	CASSHRDRVYNEQFF	TGTGCCAGCAGTCACCGGGACAGGGTATACAATGAGCAGTTCTTC